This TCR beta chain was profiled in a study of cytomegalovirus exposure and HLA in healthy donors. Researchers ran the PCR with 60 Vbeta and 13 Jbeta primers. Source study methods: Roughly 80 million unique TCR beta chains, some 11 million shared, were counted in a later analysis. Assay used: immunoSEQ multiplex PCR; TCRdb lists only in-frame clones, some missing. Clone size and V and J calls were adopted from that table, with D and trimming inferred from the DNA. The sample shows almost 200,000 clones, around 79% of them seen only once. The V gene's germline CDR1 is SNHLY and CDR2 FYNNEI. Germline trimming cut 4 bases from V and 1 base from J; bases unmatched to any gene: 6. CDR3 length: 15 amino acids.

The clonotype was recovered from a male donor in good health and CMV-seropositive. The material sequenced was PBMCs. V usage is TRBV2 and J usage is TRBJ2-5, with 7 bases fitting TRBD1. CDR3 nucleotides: TGTGCCAGCAGTGTAAACAGGGGTCCCCAAGAGACCCAGTACTTC. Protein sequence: CASSVNRGPQETQYF.